Below are 8 T cell receptor beta chains sequenced from a single sample in a study of T cell clonality in common variable immunodeficiency. The protocol was immunoSEQ multiplex PCR, while the TCRdb copy is restricted to in-frame clones and leaves out a portion. This sample has tens of thousands of clones, each found more than once. Source material: peripheral blood mononuclear cells. Receptors were obtained from a person aged 18-70 years in good health.

Many counts were recorded for this clone. Coverage ceases 3 residues before the CDR3 finishes, and the germline J gene fills in the end. This chain joins TRBV5-1 and TRBJ1-4; no reliable D call. V was cut by 5 bases and J by 3 bases, with 8 bases left in between. The CDR3 totals 13 residues. Germline assignment: CDR1 SGHRS and CDR2 YFSETQ. CDR3 in amino acids: CASREQSNEKLFF. The DNA read from the CDR3 is TGCGCCAGCAGGGAACAGTCTAATGAAAAA.

This clone was seen ten or more times. The read ends 3 residues before the CDR3 terminus; that terminus is restored from the germline J gene. V usage is TRBV14 and J usage is TRBJ2-1; 7 nucleotides agree with TRBD1. CDR1 and CDR2 (germline): SGHDN, FVKESK. This CDR3 comprises 15 residues. With V trimmed by 3 bases and J by 3 bases, 5 bases remained unmatched. CDR3 loop: CASSHPDRYYNEQFF. The covered CDR3 bases are TGTGCCAGCAGCCACCCGGACAGGTACTACAATGAG.

This clone was seen at least ten times. The read finishes 3 residues shy of the CDR3 end, and the germline J gene is used to complete it. This chain links TRBV19 with TRBJ2-1, with a weak D call TRBD1 (6 bases). V was shortened by 0 bases and J by 7 bases, with 10 bases between the two germline ends. The V gene's germline CDR1 is LNHDA and CDR2 SQIVND (reference sequence). CDR3 length equals 14 residues. The part of the CDR3 DNA that was read is TGTGCCAGTAGTATAGAGGGGACACTAAATGAG. Its translation is CASSIEGTLNE. The CDR3 reads in full as CASSIEGTLNEQFF.

This clone was detected ten times or more. Read coverage stops 3 residues before the CDR3 terminus; the germline J gene supplies the remainder. The chain carries TRBV7-9 and TRBJ1-4; perhaps TRBD1 as D (5 bases). Germline CDR1 and CDR2: SEHNR and FQNEAQ (reference sequence). This CDR3 region has 15 residues. Trimming removed 3 bases from V and 5 bases from J, with 13 bases in between. The CDR3: CASSFDNTGNEKLFF. The sequenced CDR3 bases are TGTGCCAGCAGCTTTGATAACACAGGAAATGAAAAA.

This clone was seen repeatedly, ten times or more. The read finishes 3 residues shy of the CDR3 end, and the germline J gene is used to complete it. V is TRBV11-2 and J is TRBJ1-2; maybe TRBD1 (6 bases). The CDR3 sequence is 15 residues long. Germline V gene data show CDR1 as SGHAT and CDR2 as FQNNGV. Deletions cut 6 bases from V and 4 bases from J, with 18 bases between. Partial CDR3 DNA: TGTGCCAGCAGGGGGACCAGGGGTCGATCCTATGGC. It yields the protein CASRGTRGRSYG. The full-length CDR3 reads as CASRGTRGRSYGYTF.

This clone appeared many times. The observed sequence ends 3 residues before the CDR3 terminus, with the missing tail filled in from the germline J gene. This chain joins TRBV4-1 and TRBJ2-2; 8 nucleotides line up with TRBD2. V dropped 2 bases and J dropped 5; count of bases not matched to a gene: 4. Germline V gene sequence: CDR1 MGHRA, CDR2 YSYEKL. The CDR3 has 15 amino acids. The part of the CDR3 DNA that was read is TGCGCCAGCAGCCAATTGGGCGGGAGGACCGGGGAG. This translates into CASSQLGGRTGE. The CDR3 as a whole reads CASSQLGGRTGELFF.

Many counts were recorded for this clone. The missing CDR3 end, 3 residues past where the read stops, is filled in from the germline J gene. V usage is TRBV7-9 and J usage is TRBJ2-1, with TRBD2 identical over 10 bases. The germline gives CDR1 SEHNR, CDR2 FQNEAQ (reference sequence). V was pared by 5 bases and J by 8 bases, with 9 bases of the junction left unmatched. CDR3 length equals 15 residues. The covered CDR3 bases are TGTGCCAGCAGCGCAGCGGGAGGGGTATTCTATGAG. Translating it yields CASSAAGGVFYE. The entire CDR3 sequence reads CASSAAGGVFYEQFF.

This clone has ten or more counts. CDR3 bases read: TGTGCCAGCAGCTTAGCCCTCAGTGGTACCAATGAG. It is translated as CASSLALSGTNE. The full CDR3 reads CASSLALSGTNEQFF. This chain joins TRBV7-2 and TRBJ2-1; D is unclear. The read ends 3 residues before the CDR3 terminus; that terminus is restored from the germline J gene. CDR1 and CDR2 (germline): SGHTA, FQGNSA. The CDR3 is made up of 15 amino acids. Trimming pared 0 bases from V and 6 bases from J, leaving 12 bases between.